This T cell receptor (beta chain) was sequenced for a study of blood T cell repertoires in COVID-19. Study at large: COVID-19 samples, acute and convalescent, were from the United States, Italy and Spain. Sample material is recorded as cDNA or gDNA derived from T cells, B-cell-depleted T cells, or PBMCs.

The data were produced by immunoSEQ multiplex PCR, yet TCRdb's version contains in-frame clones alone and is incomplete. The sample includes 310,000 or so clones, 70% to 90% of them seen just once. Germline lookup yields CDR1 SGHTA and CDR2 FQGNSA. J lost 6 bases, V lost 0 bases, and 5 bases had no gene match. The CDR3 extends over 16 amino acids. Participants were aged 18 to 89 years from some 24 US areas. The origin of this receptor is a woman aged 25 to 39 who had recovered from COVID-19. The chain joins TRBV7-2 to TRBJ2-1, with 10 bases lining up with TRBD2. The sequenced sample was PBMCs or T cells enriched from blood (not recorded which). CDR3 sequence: CASSLAPASGGNEQFF. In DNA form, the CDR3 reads TGTGCCAGCAGCTTAGCGCCGGCTAGCGGGGGCAATGAGCAGTTCTTC.